This T cell receptor (beta chain) was sequenced in a study of blood T cell repertoires in COVID-19. CDR1 and CDR2 from the germline V gene are SGHNT and YENEEA. This CDR3 is 13 amino acids long. V was trimmed by 8 bases and J by 9 bases, leaving 17 bases between them. Sequencing was performed with immunoSEQ multiplex PCR; in TCRdb, only in-frame clones are kept and a portion is missing. The sample records some 96,000 clones, 85% being singletons. This clone was seen once. The TCR originated in a man over 45 with active or convalescent COVID-19. V is TRBV11-3 and J is TRBJ2-1; tentatively, D is TRBD1 (6 bases). Input material: peripheral blood. DNA for the CDR3: TGTGCCAGCGGACAAAACAGGGACGGTGAGCAGTTCTTC. Amino acid sequence: CASGQNRDGEQFF.